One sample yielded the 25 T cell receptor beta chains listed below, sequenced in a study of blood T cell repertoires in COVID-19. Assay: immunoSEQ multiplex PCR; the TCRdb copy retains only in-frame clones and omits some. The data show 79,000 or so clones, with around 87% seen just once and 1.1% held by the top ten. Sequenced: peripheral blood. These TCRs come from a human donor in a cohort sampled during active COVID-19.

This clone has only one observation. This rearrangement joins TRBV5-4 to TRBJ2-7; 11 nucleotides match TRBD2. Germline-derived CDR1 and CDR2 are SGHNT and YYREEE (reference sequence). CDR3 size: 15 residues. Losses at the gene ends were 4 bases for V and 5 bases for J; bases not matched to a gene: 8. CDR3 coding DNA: TGTGCCAGCAGCGCTGTAGCGGGAGGGCGGAACGAGCAGTACTTC. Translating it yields CASSAVAGGRNEQYF.

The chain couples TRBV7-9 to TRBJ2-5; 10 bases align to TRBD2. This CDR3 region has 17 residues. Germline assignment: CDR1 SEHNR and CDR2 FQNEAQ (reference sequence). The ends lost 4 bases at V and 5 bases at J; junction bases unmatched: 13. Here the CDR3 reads CASSSRLAGIKSETQYF. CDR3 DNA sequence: TGTGCCAGCAGCTCCCGACTAGCGGGTATAAAGAGTGAGACCCAGTACTTC.

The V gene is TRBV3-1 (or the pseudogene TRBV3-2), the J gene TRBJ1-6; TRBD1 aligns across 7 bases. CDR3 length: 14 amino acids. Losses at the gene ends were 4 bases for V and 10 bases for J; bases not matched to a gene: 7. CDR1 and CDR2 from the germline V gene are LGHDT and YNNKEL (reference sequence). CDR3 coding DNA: TGTGCCAGCAGCCCCGGGACAGAGGGGTCACCCCTCCACTTT. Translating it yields CASSPGTEGSPLHF.

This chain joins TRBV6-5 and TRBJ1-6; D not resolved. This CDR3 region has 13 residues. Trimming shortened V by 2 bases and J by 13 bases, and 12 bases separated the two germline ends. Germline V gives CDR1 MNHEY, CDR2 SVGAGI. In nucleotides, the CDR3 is TGTGCCAGCAGTTACGTTTCGGGGAGGCCCCTCCACTTT. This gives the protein CASSYVSGRPLHF.

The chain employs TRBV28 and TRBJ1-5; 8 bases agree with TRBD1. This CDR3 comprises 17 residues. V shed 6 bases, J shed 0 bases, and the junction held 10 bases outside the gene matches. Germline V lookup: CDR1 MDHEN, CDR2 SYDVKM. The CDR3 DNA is TGTGCCAGCAGGCCCATGACAGGGGCTTATAGCAATCAGCCCCAGCATTTT. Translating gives CASRPMTGAYSNQPQHF.

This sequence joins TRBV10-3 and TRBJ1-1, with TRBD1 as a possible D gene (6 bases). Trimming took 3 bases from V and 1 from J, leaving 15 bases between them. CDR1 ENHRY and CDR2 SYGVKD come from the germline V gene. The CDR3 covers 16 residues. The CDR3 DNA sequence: TGTGCCATCAGTGAACCGGGACACATTTCGAACACTGAAGCTTTCTTT. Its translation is CAISEPGHISNTEAFF.

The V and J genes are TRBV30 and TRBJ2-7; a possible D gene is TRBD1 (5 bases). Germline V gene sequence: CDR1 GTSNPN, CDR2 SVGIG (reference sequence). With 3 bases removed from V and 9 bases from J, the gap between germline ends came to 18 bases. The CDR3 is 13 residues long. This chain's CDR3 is CAWSRASSNLQYF. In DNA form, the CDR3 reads TGTGCCTGGAGCAGGGCTAGTTCCAACTTGCAGTACTTC.

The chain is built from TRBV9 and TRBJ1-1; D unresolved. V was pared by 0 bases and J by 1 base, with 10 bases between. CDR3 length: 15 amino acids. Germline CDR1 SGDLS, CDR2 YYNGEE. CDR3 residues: CASSVDGRPNTEAFF. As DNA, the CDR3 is TGTGCCAGCAGCGTAGATGGGAGACCGAACACTGAAGCTTTCTTT.

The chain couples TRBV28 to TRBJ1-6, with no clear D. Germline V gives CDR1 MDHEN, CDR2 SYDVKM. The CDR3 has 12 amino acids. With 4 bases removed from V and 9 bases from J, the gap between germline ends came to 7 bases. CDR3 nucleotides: TGTGCCAGCAGTTCCCCGGGTTCACCCCTCCACTTT. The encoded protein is CASSSPGSPLHF.

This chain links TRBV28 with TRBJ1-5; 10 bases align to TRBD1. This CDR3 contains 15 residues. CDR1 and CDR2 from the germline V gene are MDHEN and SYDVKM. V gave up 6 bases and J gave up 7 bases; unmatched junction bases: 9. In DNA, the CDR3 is TGTGCCAGCAGGCCCGACAGGGGGCAAGGGCAGCCCCAGCATTTT. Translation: CASRPDRGQGQPQHF.

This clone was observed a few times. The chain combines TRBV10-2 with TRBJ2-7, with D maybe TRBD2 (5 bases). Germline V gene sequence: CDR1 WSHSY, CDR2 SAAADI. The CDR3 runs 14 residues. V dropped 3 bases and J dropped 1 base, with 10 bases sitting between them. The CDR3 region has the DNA TGCGCCAGCAGTGACCAGCGGACTTCCTACGAGCAGTACTTC. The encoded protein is CASSDQRTSYEQYF.

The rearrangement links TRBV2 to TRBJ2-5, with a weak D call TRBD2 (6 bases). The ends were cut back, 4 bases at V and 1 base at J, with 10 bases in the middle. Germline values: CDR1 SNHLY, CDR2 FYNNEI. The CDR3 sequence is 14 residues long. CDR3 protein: CASSAGLLQETQYF. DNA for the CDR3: TGTGCCAGCAGTGCGGGACTCCTCCAAGAGACCCAGTACTTC.

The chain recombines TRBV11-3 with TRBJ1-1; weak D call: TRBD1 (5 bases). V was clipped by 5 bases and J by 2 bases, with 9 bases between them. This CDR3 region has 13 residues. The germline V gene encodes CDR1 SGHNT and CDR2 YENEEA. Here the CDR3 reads CASSLDRNTEAFF. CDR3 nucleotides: TGTGCCAGCAGCCTCGACAGAAACACTGAAGCTTTCTTT.

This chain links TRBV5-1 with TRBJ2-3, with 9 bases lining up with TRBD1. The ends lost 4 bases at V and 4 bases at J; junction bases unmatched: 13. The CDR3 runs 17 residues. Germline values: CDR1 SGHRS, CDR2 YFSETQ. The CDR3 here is CASSPGQGRRPPDTQYF. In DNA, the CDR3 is TGCGCCAGCAGCCCGGGACAGGGTCGGAGGCCCCCAGATACGCAGTATTTT.

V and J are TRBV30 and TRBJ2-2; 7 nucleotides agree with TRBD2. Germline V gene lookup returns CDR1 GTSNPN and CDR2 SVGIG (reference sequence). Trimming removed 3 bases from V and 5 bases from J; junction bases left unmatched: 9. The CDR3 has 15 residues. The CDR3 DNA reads TGTGCCTGGAGCCACGAGGGAGGGAGGACCGGGGAGCTGTTTTTT. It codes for CAWSHEGGRTGELFF.

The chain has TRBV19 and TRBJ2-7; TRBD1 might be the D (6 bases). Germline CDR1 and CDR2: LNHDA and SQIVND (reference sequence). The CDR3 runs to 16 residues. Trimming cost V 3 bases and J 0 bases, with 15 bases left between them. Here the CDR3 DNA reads TGTGCCAGTAGTATGGCCCCGGGACACATCTCCTACGAGCAGTACTTC. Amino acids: CASSMAPGHISYEQYF.

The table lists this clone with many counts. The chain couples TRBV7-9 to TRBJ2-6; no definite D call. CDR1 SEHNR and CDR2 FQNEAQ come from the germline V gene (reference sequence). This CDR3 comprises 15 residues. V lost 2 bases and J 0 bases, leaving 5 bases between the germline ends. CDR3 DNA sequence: TGTGCCAGCAGCTTATCTCCCTCTGGGGCCAACGTCCTGACTTTC. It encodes CASSLSPSGANVLTF.

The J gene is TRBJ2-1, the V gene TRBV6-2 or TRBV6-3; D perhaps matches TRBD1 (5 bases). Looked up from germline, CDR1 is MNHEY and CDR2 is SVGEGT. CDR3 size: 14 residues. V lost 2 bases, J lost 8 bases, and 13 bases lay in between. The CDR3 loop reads CASSYQGSRDEQFF. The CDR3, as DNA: TGTGCCAGCAGTTACCAGGGAAGCAGGGATGAGCAGTTCTTC.

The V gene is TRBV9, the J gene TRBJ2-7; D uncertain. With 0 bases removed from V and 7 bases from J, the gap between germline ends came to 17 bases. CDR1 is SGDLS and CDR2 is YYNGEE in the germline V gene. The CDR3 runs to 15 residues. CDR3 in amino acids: CASSVGGADLREQYF. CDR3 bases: TGTGCCAGCAGCGTAGGCGGCGCGGATCTACGAGAGCAGTACTTC.

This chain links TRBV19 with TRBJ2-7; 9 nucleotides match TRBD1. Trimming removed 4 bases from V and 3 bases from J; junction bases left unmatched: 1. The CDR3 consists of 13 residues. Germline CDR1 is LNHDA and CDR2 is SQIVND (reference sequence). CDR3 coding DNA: TGTGCCAGTAGTAAGGGACAGGGCTACGAGCAGTACTTC. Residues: CASSKGQGYEQYF. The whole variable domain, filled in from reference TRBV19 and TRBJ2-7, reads DGGITQSPKYLFRKEGQNVTLSCEQNLNHDAMYWYRQDPGQGLRLIYYSQIVNDFQKGDIAEGYSVSREKKESFPLTVTSAQKNPTAFYLCASSKGQGYEQYFGPGTRLTVT.

The CDR3 here is CASSLAQGGNQPQHF. The CDR3 coding sequence is TGTGCCAGCAGCTTAGCCCAGGGCGGCAATCAGCCCCAGCATTTT. The V call is TRBV7-6, the J call TRBJ1-5, with D possibly being TRBD1 (5 bases). The germline CDR1 and CDR2 sequences are SGHVS and FNYEAQ. The V end lost 0 bases, the J end lost 2 bases, and 8 bases lay between the germline ends. This CDR3 spans 15 amino acids. Full variable domain (remainder filled in from reference TRBV7-6 and TRBJ1-5): GAGVSQSPRYKVTKRGQDVALRCDPISGHVSLYWYRQALGQGPEFLTYFNYEAQQDKSGLPNDRFSAERPEGSISTLTIQRTEQRDSAMYRCASSLAQGGNQPQHFGDGTRLSIL.

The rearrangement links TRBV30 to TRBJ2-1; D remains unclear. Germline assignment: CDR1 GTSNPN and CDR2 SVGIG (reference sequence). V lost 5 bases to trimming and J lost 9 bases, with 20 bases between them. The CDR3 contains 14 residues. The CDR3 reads CAWSGTRLIGEQFF. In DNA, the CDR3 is TGTGCCTGGTCCGGAACGAGGCTGATTGGTGAGCAGTTCTTC.

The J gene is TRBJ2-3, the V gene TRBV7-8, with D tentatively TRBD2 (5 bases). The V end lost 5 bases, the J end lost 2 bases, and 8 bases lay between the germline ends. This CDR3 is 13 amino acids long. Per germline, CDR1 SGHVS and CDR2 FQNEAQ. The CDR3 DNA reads TGTGCCAGCAGCCTCGGGATCACAGATACGCAGTATTTT. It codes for CASSLGITDTQYF.

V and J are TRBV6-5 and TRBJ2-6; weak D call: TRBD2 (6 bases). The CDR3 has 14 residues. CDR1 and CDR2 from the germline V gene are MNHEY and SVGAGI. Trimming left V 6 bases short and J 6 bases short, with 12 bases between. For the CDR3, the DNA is TGTGCCAGCAGCATCGGGACTCAGGCCAACGTCCTGACTTTC. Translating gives CASSIGTQANVLTF.

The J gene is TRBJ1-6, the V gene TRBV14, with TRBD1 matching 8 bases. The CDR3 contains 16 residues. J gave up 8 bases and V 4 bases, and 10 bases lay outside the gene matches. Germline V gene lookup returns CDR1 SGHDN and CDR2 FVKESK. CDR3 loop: CASSPHGTGAYSPLHF. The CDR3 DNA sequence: TGTGCCAGCAGCCCCCACGGGACAGGCGCCTATTCACCCCTCCACTTT.